This TCR beta chain was profiled in a study of human T cells and chemical hapten exposure. The time point here: patch test 1, 2 weeks after DPC sensitization. Specified treatment: therapeutic diphenylcyclopropenone sensitization with weekly scalp DPC. In its sample, this clonotype ranks as medium-sized. Its antigen is not identified. Study-level results: Controls formed significantly fewer large CDR3 similarity clusters than expanded TCRs did.

Trimming stripped 10 bases from V and 5 bases from J, with 15 bases between. The germline V gene has CDR1 LNHDA and CDR2 SQIVND (reference sequence). This CDR3 contains 12 residues. A single record per CDR3 protein comes from TCRdb applying MiXCR to the RACE reads. The repertoire consists of about 99,000 distinct CDR3 sequences, with 9.5% to 15% occurring once and the leading ten covering less than 2.5%. This chain links TRBV19 with TRBJ2-7; D could derive from TRBD1 or TRBD2 (7 bases each). This sequence originates from a woman aged 40 to 49 with alopecia areata. Some clones in this sample may be carry-over from other donors' samples. The specimen comprised whole blood, sampled in connection with sensitization to the hapten diphenylcyclopropenone (DPC). The CDR3 DNA reads TGTGCCACCCGTCAGGGGGGGCACGAGCAGTACTTC. Its translation is CATRQGGHEQYF.